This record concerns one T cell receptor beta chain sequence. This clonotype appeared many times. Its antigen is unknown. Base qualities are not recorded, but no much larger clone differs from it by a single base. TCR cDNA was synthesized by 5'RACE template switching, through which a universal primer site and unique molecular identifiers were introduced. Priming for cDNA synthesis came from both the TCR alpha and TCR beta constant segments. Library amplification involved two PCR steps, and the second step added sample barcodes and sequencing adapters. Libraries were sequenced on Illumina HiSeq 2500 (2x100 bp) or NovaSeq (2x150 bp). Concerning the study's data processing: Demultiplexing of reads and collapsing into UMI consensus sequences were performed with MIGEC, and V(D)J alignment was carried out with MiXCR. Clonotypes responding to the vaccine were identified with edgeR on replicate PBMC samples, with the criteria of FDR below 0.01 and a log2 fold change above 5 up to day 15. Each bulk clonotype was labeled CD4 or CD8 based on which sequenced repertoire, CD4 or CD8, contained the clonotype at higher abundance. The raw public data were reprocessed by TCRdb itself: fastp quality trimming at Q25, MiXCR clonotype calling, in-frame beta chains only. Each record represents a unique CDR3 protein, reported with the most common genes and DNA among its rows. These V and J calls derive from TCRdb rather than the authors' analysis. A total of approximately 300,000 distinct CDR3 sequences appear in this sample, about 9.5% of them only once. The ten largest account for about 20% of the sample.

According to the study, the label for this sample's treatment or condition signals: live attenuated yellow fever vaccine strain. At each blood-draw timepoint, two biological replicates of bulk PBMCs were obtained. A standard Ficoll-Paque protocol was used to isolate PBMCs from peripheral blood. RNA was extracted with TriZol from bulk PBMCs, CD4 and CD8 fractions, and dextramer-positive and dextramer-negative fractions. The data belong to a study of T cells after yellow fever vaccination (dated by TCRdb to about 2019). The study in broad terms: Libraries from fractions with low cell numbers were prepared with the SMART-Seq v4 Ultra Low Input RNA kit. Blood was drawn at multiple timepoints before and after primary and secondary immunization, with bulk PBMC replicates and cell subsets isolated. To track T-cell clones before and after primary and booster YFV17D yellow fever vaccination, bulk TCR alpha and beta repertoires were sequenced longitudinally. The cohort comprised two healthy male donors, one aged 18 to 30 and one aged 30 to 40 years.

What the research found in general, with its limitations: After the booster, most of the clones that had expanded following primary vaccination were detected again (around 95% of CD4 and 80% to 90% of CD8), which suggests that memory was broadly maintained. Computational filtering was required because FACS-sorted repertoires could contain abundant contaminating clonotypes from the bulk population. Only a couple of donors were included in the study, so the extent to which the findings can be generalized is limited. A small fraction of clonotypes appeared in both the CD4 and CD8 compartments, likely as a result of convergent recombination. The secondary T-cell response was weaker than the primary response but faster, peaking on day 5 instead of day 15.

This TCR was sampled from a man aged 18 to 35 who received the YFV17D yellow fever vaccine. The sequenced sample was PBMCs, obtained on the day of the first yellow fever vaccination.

The CDR3 loop reads CASSFSMNTEAFF. The nucleotides read TGTGCCAGCAGCTTTAGTATGAACACTGAAGCTTTCTTT. The chain is made from TRBV7-2 and TRBJ1-1; no D gene call is confident. Including the terminal cysteine and phenylalanine, the CDR3 comprises 13 residues. Only the CDR3 DNA is retained, 39 bases long and in frame from the first base. CDR1 is given as SGHTA and CDR2 as FQGNSA, both from the germline V gene. V sheds 3 bases and J sheds 0 bases, leaving 5 bases between their ends.